This TCR beta chain was obtained from a study of blood T cell repertoires in COVID-19. Overall study: Some COVID-19 samples were acute and others convalescent; all came from the United States, Italy and Spain. T cells, B-cell-depleted T cells, or PBMCs supplied cDNA or gDNA.

How the authors handled the data: Reference gene primer amplification yielded estimated nucleated cell counts. Profiled with immunoSEQ multiplex PCR; TCRdb holds only in-frame clones, not every one. V, J and clone size were drawn from that table, and D and trimming were deduced from the DNA. The sample yields some 63,000 clones, 79% seen once. CDR3 length: 13 amino acids. Germline CDR1 and CDR2: SGHTA and FQGNSA. Trimming removed 5 bases at V and 4 bases at J, with 9 bases between. This sequence joins TRBV7-2 and TRBJ1-5, with D possibly matching TRBD1 (5 bases). The sequencing input was peripheral blood. This clonotype was sampled from a human donor in a cohort sampled during active COVID-19. The CDR3 is CASSGQGNQPQHF. The CDR3, as DNA: TGTGCCAGCAGCGGCCAGGGAAATCAGCCCCAGCATTTT. Drawing the rest from reference TRBV7-2 and TRBJ1-5, the complete variable domain is GAGVSQSPSNKVTEKGKDVELRCDPISGHTALYWYRQSLGQGLEFLIYFQGNSAPDKSGLPSDRFSAERTGGSVSTLTIQRTQQEDSAVYLCASSGQGNQPQHFGDGTRLSIL.